The 19 T cell receptor beta chains in this list originate from one sample, sequenced in a study of tumor-infiltrating lymphocytes in localized non-small cell lung cancer. Assay used: immunoSEQ multiplex PCR; TCRdb lists only in-frame clones, some missing. The sample consists of approximately 24,000 clones, roughly two thirds of them appearing once. Sequencing input: lung tumor tissue. The receptors derive from a human donor with non-small cell lung cancer.

The chain has TRBV29-1 and TRBJ2-7; D is unclear. Germline CDR1 is SQVTM and CDR2 is ANQGSEA. The CDR3 has 13 amino acids. Trimming stripped 4 bases from V and 7 bases from J, with 17 bases between. In DNA, the CDR3 is TGCAGCGTTGGGACGGTTCTTGGGCGGGAGCAGTACTTC. Amino acid sequence: CSVGTVLGREQYF.

V usage is TRBV5-4 and J usage is TRBJ1-1, with a possible D match to TRBD1 (5 bases). The CDR3 spans 15 residues. V lost 4 bases to trimming and J lost 0 bases, with 13 bases between them. Germline V lookup: CDR1 SGHNT, CDR2 YYREEE (reference sequence). The CDR3: CASSRGGFMNTEAFF. For the CDR3, the DNA is TGTGCCAGCAGCCGGGGGGGGTTCATGAACACTGAAGCTTTCTTT.

This clone is labeled as medium-sized. This chain links TRBV30 with TRBJ2-1; D gene ambiguous. Looked up from germline, CDR1 is GTSNPN and CDR2 is SVGIG (reference sequence). The V gene lost 2 bases and the J gene lost 8 bases, with 7 bases spanning the gap. The CDR3 is made up of 11 amino acids. The DNA of the CDR3 is TGTGCCTGGAGTAGGGCTGATGAGCAGTTCTTC. Translating it yields CAWSRADEQFF.

The chain links TRBV28 to TRBJ2-2; D uncertain. The V gene lost 1 base and the J gene lost 6 bases, with 3 bases spanning the gap. The CDR3 length is 12 residues. CDR1 is MDHEN and CDR2 is SYDVKM in the germline V gene. CDR3 DNA: TGTGCCAGCAGTTTATTTGCCGGGGAGCTGTTTTTT. Residues: CASSLFAGELFF.

The chain combines TRBV5-1 with TRBJ2-7, with 8 bases matching TRBD1. The CDR3 has 14 amino acids. V lost 2 bases to trimming and J lost 4 bases; unmatched junction nucleotides: 5. Germline loops: CDR1 SGHRS, CDR2 YFSETQ. The CDR3 DNA reads TGCGCCAGCAGCTTACAGGGGGGAAGTTACGAGCAGTACTTC. It specifies CASSLQGGSYEQYF.

V gene TRBV12-5 combines with J gene TRBJ2-7; no definite D call. The CDR3 totals 13 residues. CDR1 and CDR2 (germline): LGHNT, FRNRAP. The V and J ends lost 4 bases and 3 bases respectively, with 10 bases between them. The CDR3 reads CASGWRPGYEQYF. Here the CDR3 DNA reads TGTGCTAGTGGTTGGCGGCCCGGCTACGAGCAGTACTTC.

This clone was seen a few times. The J gene is TRBJ1-2, the V gene TRBV19; the D is unclear. This CDR3 contains 12 residues. The V end was cut by 6 bases, the J end by 3 bases, with 8 bases between. Germline CDR1 reads LNHDA; CDR2 reads SQIVND (reference sequence). CDR3 protein: CASSRRDYGYTF. The CDR3 nucleotides read TGTGCCAGTAGCCGGAGGGACTATGGCTACACCTTC.

This clone was seen a handful of times. The CDR3 DNA reads as TGTGCCAGCAGCCGTCTAGCGGGAGAAGATACGCAGTATTTT. Translating gives CASSRLAGEDTQYF. The rearrangement joins TRBV7-9 to TRBJ2-3, with 10 bases aligning to TRBD2. With 5 bases clipped from V and 5 bases from J, the junction kept 4 bases outside the gene matches. Per germline, CDR1 SEHNR and CDR2 FQNEAQ (reference sequence). The CDR3 totals 14 residues. Drawing the rest from reference TRBV7-9 and TRBJ2-3, the complete variable domain is DTGVSQNPRHKITKRGQNVTFRCDPISEHNRLYWYRQTLGQGPEFLTYFQNEAQLEKSRLLSDRFSAERPKGSFSTLEIQRTEQGDSAMYLCASSRLAGEDTQYFGPGTRLTVL.

Points on this clone: The sample contains more than one DNA sequence encoding this CDR3. This chain uses TRBV29-1 with TRBJ2-3; 12 bases match TRBD2. V shed 1 base, J shed 2 bases, and the junction held 4 bases outside the gene matches. CDR3 length: 16 residues. CDR1 is SQVTM, CDR2 ANQGSEA, per germline. CDR3 in amino acids: CSVEGLAGGPTDTQYF. Here the CDR3 DNA reads TGCAGCGTTGAAGGTCTAGCGGGAGGGCCCACAGATACGCAGTATTTT.

The V gene is TRBV18, the J gene TRBJ1-1; the D is unclear. V lost 0 bases, J lost 3 bases, and 8 bases lay in between. The CDR3 loop spans 14 amino acids. Germline values: CDR1 KGHSH, CDR2 LQKENI. The chain's CDR3 is CASSPPLGDTEAFF. CDR3 DNA sequence: TGTGCCAGCTCACCACCGTTGGGAGACACTGAAGCTTTCTTT. Based on the CDR3 plus reference TRBV18 and TRBJ1-1, the full variable domain is NAGVMQNPRHLVRRRGQEARLRCSPMKGHSHVYWYRQLPEEGLKFMVYLQKENIIDESGMPKERFSAEFPKEGPSILRIQQVVRGDSAAYFCASSPPLGDTEAFFGQGTRLTVV.

The chain recombines TRBV21-1 with TRBJ2-7; the table gives TRBD1 as D, unverified against the DNA. TRBV21-1 is reported as a pseudogene. CDR3 length: 10 residues. The chain's CDR3 is CAPPRGEQYF. The CDR3 DNA follows: TGTGCCCCCCCCAGGGGCGAGCAGTACTTC.

The CDR3 sequence: CASAPGTSGTDTQYF. DNA for the CDR3: TGCGCCAGCGCCCCGGGGACTAGCGGAACAGATACGCAGTATTTT. This chain uses TRBV5-1 with TRBJ2-3; 11 bases map to TRBD2. With 7 bases clipped from V and 3 bases from J, the junction kept 7 bases outside the gene matches. There are 15 residues in the CDR3. Germline V gene lookup returns CDR1 SGHRS and CDR2 YFSETQ.

The V and J genes are TRBV6-5 and TRBJ2-4, with 7 bases matching TRBD2. V lost 2 bases, J lost 8 bases, and 9 bases stayed unmatched. CDR3 length equals 15 residues. CDR1 is MNHEY and CDR2 is SVGAGI in the germline V gene. As DNA, the CDR3 is TGTGCCAGCAGTTACCCACGGACTAGTGGGGACATTCAGTACTTC. Protein sequence: CASSYPRTSGDIQYF.

This clone is deemed medium-sized. The V gene is TRBV5-1, the J gene TRBJ2-1; 10 bases agree with TRBD2. Germline CDR1 reads SGHRS; CDR2 reads YFSETQ. Trimming cost V 4 bases and J 9 bases; bases outside gene matches: 7. CDR3 size: 14 residues. The CDR3 bases are TGCGCCAGCAGCCCAGCGGGAGGGCCAGGTGAGCAGTTCTTC. Translating gives CASSPAGGPGEQFF.

V and J are TRBV29-1 and TRBJ1-2, with TRBD1 identical over 11 bases. Germline lookup yields CDR1 SQVTM and CDR2 ANQGSEA. The junction had 7 bases not matched to a gene; V was cut back by 0 bases and J by 7 bases. The CDR3 consists of 15 residues. The DNA for the CDR3 is TGCAGCGTTGAAGACCCGGACAGGGGGCTTCCTGGCTACACCTTC. This gives the protein CSVEDPDRGLPGYTF.

This clone was detected once. The chain has TRBV14 and TRBJ1-2; tentatively, D is TRBD1 (6 bases). The CDR3 has 13 residues. Germline lookup yields CDR1 SGHDN and CDR2 FVKESK. V was pared by 4 bases and J by 2 bases, with 8 bases between. CDR3 sequence reads: CASSLDSNYGYTF. The CDR3 coding sequence is TGTGCCAGCAGCCTGGACAGCAACTATGGCTACACCTTC.

The chain combines TRBV6-1 with TRBJ2-7; 8 bases are shared with TRBD1. V gave up 4 bases and J gave up 3 bases; unmatched junction bases: 8. This CDR3 is 15 amino acids long. Per germline, CDR1 MNHNS and CDR2 SASEGT. The CDR3 loop is CASSVIIGQGYEQYF. DNA of the CDR3: TGTGCCAGCAGTGTTATAATCGGACAGGGCTACGAGCAGTACTTC.

Only one count was recorded for this clone. This chain links TRBV6-5 with TRBJ1-1, with D perhaps TRBD1 (6 bases). Germline CDR1 MNHEY, CDR2 SVGAGI. Trimming took off 9 bases at V and 11 bases at J, with 16 bases between the two ends. The CDR3 spans 11 residues. The CDR3 DNA sequence: TGTGCCAGTCAGGGGCGTCAAAGGGCTTTCTTT. It encodes CASQGRQRAFF.

The genes are TRBV5-1 and TRBJ2-1, with TRBD2 matching 7 bases. Germline V CDR1 and CDR2: SGHRS, YFSETQ. The CDR3 runs to 16 residues. V was pared by 0 bases and J by 8 bases, with 11 bases of the junction left unmatched. This CDR3 is CASSLGREPPGDEQFF. For the CDR3, the DNA is TGCGCCAGCAGCTTGGGGCGGGAGCCACCTGGGGATGAGCAGTTCTTC.